The 10 T cell receptor beta chains below were found in one sample sequenced in a study of blood T cells in healthy people across ages. A sample-barcoded 5' primer and a J-beta primer mix were used in a second PCR of about 7 to 11 cycles. TCRdb itself ran the 5' RACE reads through MiXCR, one entry per CDR3 protein. The sample contains roughly 1.5 million distinct CDR3 sequences, roughly 43% of which appear only once. Sequencing was performed on blood. The source of these receptors is a woman aged 18-29 years in good health.

For the CDR3, the DNA is TGCAGTGCCCCTCGGGACCCGGCCTTATACGAGCAGTACTTC. Translating it yields CSAPRDPALYEQYF. The chain couples TRBV20-1 to TRBJ2-7, with D perhaps TRBD1 or TRBD2 (5 bases each). CDR1 and CDR2 (germline): DFQATT, SNEGSKA (reference sequence). The CDR3 is 14 amino acids. The V end was cut by 6 bases, the J end by 4 bases, with 19 bases between.

This chain uses TRBV2 with TRBJ1-1; a weak D match, TRBD1 (5 bases). Germline V lookup: CDR1 SNHLY, CDR2 FYNNEI. CDR3 size: 15 residues. The germline V and J ends were trimmed by 2 bases and 0 bases, with 10 bases remaining between them. CDR3: CASSEMGRMNTEAFF. The CDR3 DNA is TGTGCCAGCAGTGAAATGGGACGGATGAACACTGAAGCTTTCTTT. Complete variable domain (other parts from reference TRBV2 and TRBJ1-1): EPEVTQTPSHQVTQMGQEVILRCVPISNHLYFYWYRQILGQKVEFLVSFYNNEISEKSEIFDDQFSVERPDGSNFTLKIRSTKLEDSAMYFCASSEMGRMNTEAFFGQGTRLTVV.

Turning to this clonotype: The germline gene is not matched at one end of the junction; a read error may be the cause. This chain connects TRBV6-5 to TRBJ2-1; D not resolved. The germline gives CDR1 MNHEY, CDR2 SVGAGI. The CDR3 contains 13 residues. The CDR3 loop reads CASSDSKWNEQFF. CDR3 sequence (DNA): TGTGCCAGCAGTGACTCAAAATGGAATGAGCAGTTCTTC.

A few counts support this clonotype. The V call is TRBV27, the J call TRBJ1-2; D unclear. The V and J ends lost 2 bases and 7 bases respectively, with 11 bases between them. Looked up from germline, CDR1 is MNHEY and CDR2 is SMNVEV (reference sequence). The CDR3 totals 13 residues. The CDR3 sequence is CASSLRPTSGYTF. The CDR3 DNA reads TGTGCCAGCAGTTTAAGGCCCACGTCTGGCTACACCTTC.

A few counts support this clonotype. The rearrangement links TRBV6-2 or TRBV6-3 to TRBJ2-7; D is ambiguous. The V and J ends lost 5 bases and 7 bases respectively, with 9 bases between them. Looked up from germline, CDR1 is MNHEY and CDR2 is SVGEGT. CDR3 length: 11 amino acids. The CDR3 bases are TGTGCCAGCAGTGTACACCGGGAGCAGTACTTC. Translation: CASSVHREQYF.

This clonotype was seen just once. The chain carries TRBV7-9 and TRBJ2-1; 7 nucleotides line up with TRBD1. Germline V lookup: CDR1 SEHNR, CDR2 FQNEAQ (reference sequence). The CDR3 extends over 15 amino acids. V lost 5 bases to trimming and J lost 3 bases; unmatched junction nucleotides: 7. The CDR3 bases are TGTGCCAGCAGCCCCGACAGGGTCAACTACAATGAGCAGTTCTTC. Amino acid sequence: CASSPDRVNYNEQFF.

This clonotype was found a few times. V gene TRBV27 combines with J gene TRBJ2-1, with TRBD2 as a possible D gene (6 bases). V dropped 5 bases and J dropped 3 bases, with 11 bases sitting between them. The germline gives CDR1 MNHEY, CDR2 SMNVEV (reference sequence). The length of the CDR3 is 14 residues. CDR3 region: CASSSRGFYNEQFF. In DNA, the CDR3 is TGTGCCAGCAGTAGCCGGGGGTTCTACAATGAGCAGTTCTTC.

V usage is TRBV27 and J usage is TRBJ2-1, with D uncertain. This CDR3 has 14 residues. Deletions cut 5 bases from V and 9 bases from J, with 17 bases between. CDR1 is MNHEY, CDR2 SMNVEV, per germline (reference sequence). The DNA of the CDR3 is TGTGCCAGCAGTCCACCGGACCCCCGCGGTGAGCAGTTCTTC. It is translated as CASSPPDPRGEQFF.

The chain recombines TRBV20-1 with TRBJ1-6; D might be TRBD1 (5 bases). This CDR3 has 13 residues. Germline CDR1 reads DFQATT; CDR2 reads SNEGSKA (reference sequence). Trimming cost V 5 bases and J 6 bases, with 11 bases left between them. CDR3 region: CSAVGRTNSPLHF. The CDR3 nucleotides read TGCAGTGCTGTGGGACGGACTAATTCACCCCTCCACTTT.

This clonotype was picked up one time. The V gene is TRBV20-1, the J gene TRBJ2-1, with 7 nucleotides matching TRBD2. The DNA end is a closer match to TRBJ2-7, so the J assignment may be wrong. CDR3 length equals 18 residues. Germline CDR1 DFQATT, CDR2 SNEGSKA (reference sequence). CDR3 loop: CSAREPRTRSYSYNEQYF. The CDR3 coding sequence is TGCAGTGCTAGAGAACCCCGGACTAGGAGTTACTCCTACAATGAGCAGTACTTC.